Sequencing of this T cell receptor (beta chain) was carried out in a study of blood T cell repertoires in COVID-19. Study-wide background: Some COVID-19 samples were acute and others convalescent; all came from the United States, Italy and Spain. T cells, B-cell-depleted T cells, or PBMCs supplied cDNA or gDNA.

CDR3 length: 18 residues. After removal of 5 bases from V and 6 bases from J, the junction contained 13 bases not matched to a gene. CDR1 and CDR2 from the germline V gene are LNHDA and SQIVND (reference sequence). Original data processing: The assay estimated nucleated cells by amplifying reference gene primers. Profiling relied on immunoSEQ multiplex PCR, and the TCRdb table lists in-frame clones only, not all of them. The DNA gave D and trimming, while V, J and clone size come from that table. The sample comprises fewer than 100,000 clones, roughly nine tenths of which are singletons, and roughly 2% rests with the top ten.

The chain uses TRBV19 and TRBJ2-7, with TRBD2 matching over 16 bases. The TCR comes from a woman aged 45-59 years in a cohort sampled during active COVID-19. Sequencing was carried out using peripheral blood. In DNA, the CDR3 is TGTGCCAGTAGTCCCTTAACACCGGGACTAGCGGGAGGGCGCGAGCAGTACTTC. It is translated as CASSPLTPGLAGGREQYF.